The 21 T cell receptor beta chains below come from one sample, sequenced in a study of long-term antiretroviral therapy in people with HIV. Runs used v3.0 of the immunoSEQ assay and were done at survey level. Clones were sequenced by immunoSEQ multiplex PCR, and TCRdb holds only the in-frame ones, with some missing. The sample includes around 21,000 clones, roughly 84% of them seen just once. This specimen consisted of unsorted PBMCs, obtained at the start of antiretroviral therapy. Receptors were obtained from a man in his fifties or sixties with HIV.

The chain couples TRBV5-6 to TRBJ2-7; D may be TRBD1 (6 bases). Germline CDR1 reads SGHDT; CDR2 reads YYEEEE. The CDR3 consists of 18 residues. V dropped 0 bases and J dropped 1 base, with 20 bases sitting between them. The CDR3 DNA reads TGTGCCAGCAGCTTGGGGGGGCCCTACCAGCACCCGTCCTACGAGCAGTACTTC. It codes for CASSLGGPYQHPSYEQYF.

V gene TRBV7-2 combines with J gene TRBJ2-5; weak D call: TRBD1 (6 bases). This CDR3 comprises 13 residues. V was trimmed by 5 bases and J by 9 bases, leaving 16 bases between them. Germline V gives CDR1 SGHTA, CDR2 FQGNSA. This chain's CDR3 is CASSPGQRDAQYF. For the CDR3, the DNA is TGTGCCAGCAGCCCTGGACAGAGAGACGCCCAGTACTTC.

CDR3 residues: CASSPQGNEQFF. As DNA, the CDR3 is TGTGCCAGCTCACCACAGGGAAATGAGCAGTTCTTC. The rearrangement joins TRBV18 to TRBJ2-1; D not resolved. Trimming took off 1 base at V and 7 bases at J, with 5 bases between the two ends. The CDR3 has 12 amino acids. Germline CDR1 and CDR2: KGHSH and LQKENI.

This clone has just a few counts. The DNA of the CDR3 is TGTGCCAGCAGGTCTGGGACAGGGAACACTGAAGCTTTCTTT. It yields the protein CASRSGTGNTEAFF. The chain combines TRBV5-4 with TRBJ1-1, with 8 positions matching TRBD1. The CDR3 covers 14 residues. The ends lost 5 bases at V and 1 base at J; junction bases unmatched: 4. Looked up from germline, CDR1 is SGHNT and CDR2 is YYREEE (reference sequence).

This clone has just a few counts. The chain recombines TRBV7-9 with TRBJ2-7; the match to TRBD2 covers 11 bases. Losses at the gene ends were 5 bases for V and 5 bases for J; bases not matched to a gene: 8. CDR1 SEHNR and CDR2 FQNEAQ come from the germline V gene (reference sequence). This CDR3 region has 15 residues. The CDR3 protein is CASSHGLAGTNEQYF. CDR3 sequence (DNA): TGTGCCAGCAGCCACGGACTAGCGGGTACCAACGAGCAGTACTTC.

The rearrangement uses TRBV5-1 and TRBJ2-1; weak D call: TRBD1 (5 bases). Per the germline V gene, CDR1 is SGHRS and CDR2 is YFSETQ. The CDR3 loop spans 13 amino acids. Between the trimmed V and J ends, which lost 2 bases and 5 bases, there was a span of 8 bases. For the CDR3, the DNA is TGCGCCAGCAGCTTACAGGTGGACAATGAGCAGTTCTTC. This gives the protein CASSLQVDNEQFF.

The J gene is TRBJ2-2, the V gene TRBV7-8; the match to TRBD1 covers 8 bases. Germline V gives CDR1 SGHVS, CDR2 FQNEAQ. V was pared by 6 bases and J by 5 bases, with 11 bases of the junction left unmatched. This CDR3 region has 16 residues. The chain's CDR3 is CASRRLPRTGTGELFF. The CDR3 DNA reads TGTGCCAGCAGAAGACTCCCGCGGACAGGGACCGGGGAGCTGTTTTTT.

This chain connects TRBV6-6 to TRBJ2-3, with unresolved D. CDR1 and CDR2 from the germline V gene are MNHNY and SVGAGI (reference sequence). The germline V and J ends were trimmed by 0 bases and 2 bases, with 6 bases remaining between them. The CDR3 is made up of 14 amino acids. CDR3 coding DNA: TGTGCCAGCAGTTACTCGGATTACACAGATACGCAGTATTTT. Amino acid sequence: CASSYSDYTDTQYF.

The DNA of the CDR3 is TGCGCCAGCAGCCAACTACTAGACAGACAAAAACTGTTTTTT. Amino acids: CASSQLLDRQKLFF. V and J are TRBV4-3 and TRBJ1-4; a possible D gene is TRBD1 (5 bases). Germline V lookup: CDR1 LGHNA, CDR2 YSLEER. The CDR3 has 14 residues. Trimming removed 2 bases at V and 9 bases at J, with 13 bases between.

J is TRBJ1-4 and V is TRBV30, with 9 bases aligning to TRBD1. The junction had 8 bases not matched to a gene; V was cut back by 5 bases and J by 4 bases. The CDR3 covers 15 residues. CDR1 is GTSNPN, CDR2 SVGIG, per germline (reference sequence). The CDR3 sequence is CAWSGTGRINEKLFF. In DNA form, the CDR3 reads TGTGCCTGGTCCGGGACAGGGAGGATTAATGAAAAACTGTTTTTT.

This chain uses TRBV4-1 with TRBJ2-3, with TRBD2 matching 9 bases. Germline CDR1 and CDR2: MGHRA and YSYEKL. This CDR3 has 17 amino acids. With 3 bases clipped from V and 0 bases from J, the junction kept 7 bases outside the gene matches. The DNA of the CDR3 is TGCGCCAGCAGCCAGATTAGCGGGGGACCTAGCACAGATACGCAGTATTTT. Its protein is CASSQISGGPSTDTQYF.

V is TRBV7-2 and J is TRBJ1-2; D ambiguous. Germline V gene sequence: CDR1 SGHTA, CDR2 FQGNSA. V was pared by 2 bases and J by 0 bases, with 4 bases between. The CDR3 has 13 residues. For the CDR3, the DNA is TGTGCCAGCAGCTTACAGGCTAACTATGGCTACACCTTC. This sequence encodes CASSLQANYGYTF.

The V and J genes are TRBV7-2 and TRBJ1-1; 9 nucleotides line up with TRBD1. V lost 5 bases to trimming and J lost 8 bases; unmatched junction nucleotides: 9. Germline CDR1 is SGHTA and CDR2 is FQGNSA. The CDR3 runs 14 residues. The CDR3 reads CASSLIGGTGEAFF. The CDR3 DNA sequence: TGTGCCAGCAGCCTAATAGGGGGGACAGGGGAAGCTTTCTTT.

The genes are TRBV7-9 and TRBJ1-2, with D hard to call. The CDR3 contains 12 residues. With 5 bases removed from V and 3 bases from J, the gap between germline ends came to 7 bases. Germline V gene lookup returns CDR1 SEHNR and CDR2 FQNEAQ (reference sequence). This chain's CDR3 is CASSSRDYGYTF. CDR3 nucleotide sequence: TGTGCCAGCAGCAGCCGGGACTATGGCTACACCTTC. The entire variable domain, with the rest obtained from reference TRBV7-9 and TRBJ1-2, is as follows: DTGVSQNPRHKITKRGQNVTFRCDPISEHNRLYWYRQTLGQGPEFLTYFQNEAQLEKSRLLSDRFSAERPKGSFSTLEIQRTEQGDSAMYLCASSSRDYGYTFGSGTRLTVV.

The gene calls are TRBV6-6 and TRBJ2-1; 8 bases are shared with TRBD2. CDR1 and CDR2 (germline): MNHNY, SVGAGI (reference sequence). The CDR3 is made up of 16 amino acids. The CDR3 DNA is TGTGCTCTCTCGGGAGGGGGAGGGAGCTCCTACAATGAGCAGTTCTTC. Encoded protein: CALSGGGGSSYNEQFF.

This clone was recorded only once. This rearrangement joins TRBV2 to TRBJ2-6, with a weak D call TRBD2 (6 bases). V was cut by 11 bases and J by 0 bases, with 17 bases left in between. CDR1 and CDR2 (germline): SNHLY, FYNNEI. CDR3 length: 16 amino acids. The CDR3 region is CAAGRPGLSGANVLTF. The DNA for the CDR3 is TGTGCCGCCGGGAGACCGGGACTCTCTGGGGCCAACGTCCTGACTTTC. Supplemented by reference TRBV2 and TRBJ2-6, the full variable domain reads EPEVTQTPSHQVTQMGQEVILRCVPISNHLYFYWYRQILGQKVEFLVSFYNNEISEKSEIFDDQFSVERPDGSNFTLKIRSTKLEDSAMYFCAAGRPGLSGANVLTFGAGSRLTVL.

This chain links TRBV7-6 with TRBJ1-2; 8 bases match TRBD1. The CDR3 is 15 residues long. The junction had 8 bases not matched to a gene; V was cut back by 5 bases and J by 3 bases. Per the germline V gene, CDR1 is SGHVS and CDR2 is FNYEAQ. CDR3: CASSPRRGLDYGYTF. CDR3 nucleotides: TGTGCCAGCAGCCCCCGCAGGGGGCTAGACTATGGCTACACCTTC.

This chain joins TRBV5-1 and TRBJ1-5; D gene uncertain. The CDR3 sequence is 13 residues long. The germline V and J ends were trimmed by 1 base and 6 bases, with 8 bases remaining between them. The germline V gene has CDR1 SGHRS and CDR2 YFSETQ. DNA of the CDR3: TGCGCCAGCAGCTTGACTGTAGGTCAGCCCCAGCATTTT. This encodes CASSLTVGQPQHF.

The V and J genes are TRBV2 and TRBJ2-3; 7 bases agree with TRBD2. The germline V gene encodes CDR1 SNHLY and CDR2 FYNNEI. V shed 4 bases, J shed 10 bases, and the junction held 11 bases outside the gene matches. The CDR3 spans 14 residues. The DNA of the CDR3 is TGTGCCAGCAGTGTCGGGGGGACCCTCCCCCCGCAGTATTTT. Protein product: CASSVGGTLPPQYF.

The chain recombines TRBV12-5 with TRBJ2-5; 7 bases agree with TRBD1. The length of the CDR3 is 15 residues. Per germline, CDR1 LGHNT and CDR2 FRNRAP. V shed 6 bases, J shed 5 bases, and the junction held 12 bases outside the gene matches. The CDR3 nucleotides read TGTGCTAGTGGCTCCGGGACAGAATATAGCGAGACCCAGTACTTC. It yields the protein CASGSGTEYSETQYF.

The chain couples TRBV5-1 to TRBJ2-5; TRBD2 matches at 13 bases. The trim removed 4 bases at V and 5 bases at J, leaving 2 bases unmatched. Germline V gene data show CDR1 as SGHRS and CDR2 as YFSETQ. CDR3 length: 14 amino acids. The CDR3 nucleotides are TGCGCCAGCAGCCCGACTAGCGGGAGGGAGACCCAGTACTTC. Its translation is CASSPTSGRETQYF.